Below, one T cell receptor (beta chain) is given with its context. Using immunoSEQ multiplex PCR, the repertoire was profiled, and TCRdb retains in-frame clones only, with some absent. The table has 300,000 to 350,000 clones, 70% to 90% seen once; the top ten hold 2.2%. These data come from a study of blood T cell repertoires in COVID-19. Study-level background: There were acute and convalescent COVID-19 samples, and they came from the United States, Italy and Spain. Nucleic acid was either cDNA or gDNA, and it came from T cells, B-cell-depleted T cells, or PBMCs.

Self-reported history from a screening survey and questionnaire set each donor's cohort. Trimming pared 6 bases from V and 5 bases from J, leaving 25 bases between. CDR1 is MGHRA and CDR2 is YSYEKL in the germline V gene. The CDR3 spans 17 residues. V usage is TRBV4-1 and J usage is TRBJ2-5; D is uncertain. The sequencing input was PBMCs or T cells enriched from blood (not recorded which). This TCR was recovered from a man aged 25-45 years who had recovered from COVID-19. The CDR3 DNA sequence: TGCGCCAGCAGTTCAAGGCTAGTTCGGCAGCTCGGGGAGACCCAGTACTTC. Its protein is CASSSRLVRQLGETQYF.